This passage covers 21 T cell receptor beta chains from one sample sequenced in a study of T cell repertoires in ileal Crohn's disease. Produced via immunoSEQ multiplex PCR; TCRdb's table is partial and in-frame only. The table records more than 12,000 clones, around 78% of them present only once. The material sequenced was ileal tissue. These receptor sequences come from an adult with Crohn's disease.

In this sample, this clone turned up once. The chain is built from TRBV10-3 and TRBJ2-6; 8 bases match TRBD1. V lost 2 bases, J lost 0 bases, and 9 bases stayed unmatched. This CDR3 region has 19 residues. CDR1 ENHRY and CDR2 SYGVKD come from the germline V gene. The CDR3 DNA reads as TGTGCCATCAGTGAGGAACGGACAGGGCCACTCTCTGGGGCCAACGTCCTGACTTTC. Protein sequence: CAISEERTGPLSGANVLTF.

This clone was seen a few times. The CDR3 is CASSLYGGGPYEQYF. CDR3 nucleotide sequence: TGTGCCAGCAGCTTATATGGCGGGGGACCCTACGAGCAGTACTTC. The chain uses TRBV5-6 and TRBJ2-7; 7 positions agree with TRBD2. The CDR3 covers 15 residues. V trimming: 2 bases; J trimming: 2 bases; junction bases outside the gene matches: 7. The germline CDR1 and CDR2 sequences are SGHDT and YYEEEE.

This chain uses TRBV28 with TRBJ2-2; 7 nucleotides match TRBD1. The junction had 5 bases not matched to a gene; V was cut back by 0 bases and J by 1 base. Germline CDR1 reads MDHEN; CDR2 reads SYDVKM. CDR3 length equals 17 residues. The chain's CDR3 is CASSLWRGTENTGELFF. DNA for the CDR3: TGTGCCAGCAGTTTATGGAGGGGGACAGAGAACACCGGGGAGCTGTTTTTT.

The J gene is TRBJ1-2, the V gene TRBV5-1, with D possibly TRBD1 on 6 matching bases. The V gene's germline CDR1 is SGHRS and CDR2 YFSETQ. The CDR3 runs to 13 residues. Trimming took 5 bases from V and 4 from J, leaving 12 bases between them. As DNA, the CDR3 is TGCGCCAGCAGTTTCGACAGGACCTATGGCTACACCTTC. Its translation: CASSFDRTYGYTF. Complete variable domain (other parts from reference TRBV5-1 and TRBJ1-2): KAGVTQTPRYLIKTRGQQVTLSCSPISGHRSVSWYQQTPGQGLQFLFEYFSETQRNKGNFPGRFSGRQFSNSRSEMNVSTLELGDSALYLCASSFDRTYGYTFGSGTRLTVV.

This chain joins TRBV7-3 and TRBJ2-2, with TRBD1 matching over 7 bases. V was pared by 5 bases and J by 5 bases, with 11 bases of the junction left unmatched. Germline V gene lookup returns CDR1 SGHTA and CDR2 FQGTGA. The CDR3 has 16 residues. This chain's CDR3 is CASSPTGVTRTGELFF. The CDR3 DNA reads as TGTGCCAGCAGCCCTACAGGGGTGACGAGAACCGGGGAGCTGTTTTTT.

This chain joins TRBV12-1 and TRBJ1-1; TRBD1, the table's D call, lacks a check against the DNA. TRBV12-1 is described as a pseudogene. The CDR3 extends over 16 amino acids. CDR3 bases: TGTGCCAGCAGCTCCCGGGACAGGGAAATGGCGACTGAAGCTTTCTTT. Translation: CASSSRDREMATEAFF.

The chain has TRBV7-6 and TRBJ2-5; 12 bases are shared with TRBD1. V dropped 9 bases and J dropped 1; count of bases not matched to a gene: 6. The CDR3 runs to 15 residues. Per the germline V gene, CDR1 is SGHVS and CDR2 is FNYEAQ. The CDR3 is CASGTGGPIQETQYF. CDR3 DNA sequence: TGTGCCAGTGGGACAGGGGGCCCCATCCAAGAGACCCAGTACTTC.

The chain joins TRBV5-6 to TRBJ2-1; 8 nucleotides match TRBD1. CDR1 SGHDT and CDR2 YYEEEE come from the germline V gene. V gave up 4 bases and J gave up 7 bases; unmatched junction bases: 10. This CDR3 has 15 amino acids. The chain's CDR3 is CASSLQGAPLNEQFF. CDR3 nucleotide sequence: TGTGCCAGCAGCCTCCAGGGGGCACCCCTAAATGAGCAGTTCTTC.

The V call is TRBV5-1, the J call TRBJ1-6, with unresolved D. Germline V lookup: CDR1 SGHRS, CDR2 YFSETQ. The CDR3 sequence is 14 residues long. The V end lost 2 bases, the J end lost 10 bases, and 13 bases lay between the germline ends. The CDR3 loop is CASSFSTEGSPLHF. The CDR3 DNA follows: TGCGCCAGCAGCTTCTCTACAGAAGGATCACCCCTCCACTTT.

The chain recombines TRBV4-2 with TRBJ2-1; 13 nucleotides line up with TRBD2. The ends lost 3 bases at V and 12 bases at J; junction bases unmatched: 8. CDR1 and CDR2 (germline): LGHNA, YNFKEQ. The CDR3 covers 15 residues. The chain's CDR3 is CASSQVGLAGEVQFF. The CDR3 DNA reads TGTGCCAGCAGCCAGGTCGGACTAGCGGGAGAGGTGCAGTTCTTC.

The gene calls are TRBV4-2 and TRBJ1-2; 7 nucleotides line up with TRBD1. The CDR3 extends over 15 amino acids. Germline assignment: CDR1 LGHNA and CDR2 YNFKEQ. The junction had 9 bases not matched to a gene; V was cut back by 4 bases and J by 4 bases. This chain's CDR3 is CASSRESGTAYGYTF. CDR3 nucleotide sequence: TGTGCCAGCAGCCGCGAGTCCGGGACAGCCTATGGCTACACCTTC.

This rearrangement joins TRBV5-1 to TRBJ2-2; TRBD1 might be the D (5 bases). This CDR3 region has 15 residues. Trimming stripped 0 bases from V and 5 bases from J, with 11 bases between. In germline, CDR1 is SGHRS, CDR2 YFSETQ. The DNA of the CDR3 is TGCGCCAGCAGCTTGGTTGCAGGGTGGACCGGGGAGCTGTTTTTT. It encodes CASSLVAGWTGELFF.

V usage is TRBV6-6 and J usage is TRBJ2-5; D unresolved. The CDR3 length is 13 residues. In germline, CDR1 is MNHNY, CDR2 SVGAGI (reference sequence). Trimming removed 4 bases from V and 0 bases from J, with 6 bases in between. The DNA for the CDR3 is TGTGCCAGCAGTTTCGCGTACCAAGAGACCCAGTACTTC. It translates to CASSFAYQETQYF.

The CDR3 protein is CAWSTRQEKLFF. DNA of the CDR3: TGTGCCTGGAGTACCAGGCAGGAAAAACTGTTTTTT. The chain employs TRBV30 and TRBJ1-4; no clear D gene. Trimming removed 2 bases from V and 8 bases from J, with 9 bases in between. Germline V lookup: CDR1 GTSNPN, CDR2 SVGIG (reference sequence). The CDR3 spans 12 residues. The full variable domain, rest sourced from reference TRBV30 and TRBJ1-4, is SQTIHQWPATLVQPVGSPLSLECTVEGTSNPNLYWYRQAAGRGLQLLFYSVGIGQISSEVPQNLSASRPQDRQFILSSKKLLLSDSGFYLCAWSTRQEKLFFGSGTQLSVL.

The chain couples TRBV6-1 to TRBJ2-3, with 9 bases that match TRBD1. Germline V gene data show CDR1 as MNHNS and CDR2 as SASEGT. This CDR3 is built from 15 residues. Trimming at V came to 4 bases and at J to 4 bases, leaving 6 bases not matched to a gene. CDR3 sequence reads: CASSAGQGDADTQYF. The CDR3 bases are TGTGCCAGCAGTGCGGGACAGGGTGACGCAGATACGCAGTATTTT.

This clone was seen a few times. V is TRBV23-1 and J is TRBJ1-1; D is possibly TRBD1 (5 bases). TRBV23-1 is reported as an ORF; its role is uncertain. The CDR3 runs 14 residues. Trimming shortened V by 7 bases and J by 3 bases, and 15 bases separated the two germline ends. The CDR3 here is CASKVGDTDTEAFF. The CDR3, as DNA: TGCGCCAGCAAGGTAGGGGATACGGACACTGAAGCTTTCTTT.

V gene TRBV5-8 combines with J gene TRBJ1-2, with D possibly matching TRBD1 (6 bases). The CDR3 spans 15 residues. The ends were cut back, 6 bases at V and 2 bases at J, with 17 bases in the middle. Germline V gene lookup returns CDR1 SGHTS and CDR2 YDEGEE. The CDR3 DNA sequence: TGTGCCAGCATCAATCCAGGGGTATACAACTATGGCTACACCTTC. This encodes CASINPGVYNYGYTF.

The V and J genes are TRBV2 and TRBJ2-1; tentatively, D is TRBD1 (5 bases). The CDR3 has 13 amino acids. The germline CDR1 and CDR2 sequences are SNHLY and FYNNEI. Trimming took off 7 bases at V and 4 bases at J, with 11 bases between the two ends. The CDR3 nucleotides read TGTGCCAGCATCTCAGGGCGGTACAATGAGCAGTTCTTC. It specifies CASISGRYNEQFF.

This clone has just one count. J is TRBJ2-3 and V is TRBV29-1; D unresolved. Looked up from germline, CDR1 is SQVTM and CDR2 is ANQGSEA. The CDR3 has 15 amino acids. V lost 3 bases, J lost 3 bases, and 16 bases lay in between. In DNA, the CDR3 is TGCAGCGTTGAGGGTGGATTGCGAGGAACAGATACGCAGTATTTT. Translating it yields CSVEGGLRGTDTQYF.

The chain has TRBV29-1 and TRBJ2-6, with 12 bases that match TRBD1. Germline CDR1 SQVTM, CDR2 ANQGSEA. The CDR3 extends over 16 amino acids. J was trimmed by 0 bases and V by 6 bases; bases with no gene match: 3. The CDR3 sequence: CSVWDRGPSGANVLTF. In DNA, the CDR3 is TGCAGCGTCTGGGACAGGGGGCCCTCTGGGGCCAACGTCCTGACTTTC.

V usage is TRBV27 and J usage is TRBJ2-3; 9 bases are a match to TRBD2. Germline V CDR1 and CDR2: MNHEY, SMNVEV (reference sequence). The CDR3 is 20 amino acids. Unmatched junction bases numbered 17, after V lost 0 bases and J lost 4 bases. In DNA form, the CDR3 reads TGTGCCAGCAGTTTATCGGGTATAGTAGGGTGGACTAGCGTCGCAGATACGCAGTATTTT. Translated, it gives CASSLSGIVGWTSVADTQYF.